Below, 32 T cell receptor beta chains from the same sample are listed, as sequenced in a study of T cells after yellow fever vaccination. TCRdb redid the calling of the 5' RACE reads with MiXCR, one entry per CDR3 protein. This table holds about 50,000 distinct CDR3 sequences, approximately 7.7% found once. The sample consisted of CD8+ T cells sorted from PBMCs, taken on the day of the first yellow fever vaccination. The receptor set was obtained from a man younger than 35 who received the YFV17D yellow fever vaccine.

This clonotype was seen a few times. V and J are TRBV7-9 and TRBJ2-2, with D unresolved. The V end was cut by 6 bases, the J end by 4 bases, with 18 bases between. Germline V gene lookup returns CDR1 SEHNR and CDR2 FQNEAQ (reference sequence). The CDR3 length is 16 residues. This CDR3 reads CASRVPVGQTTGELFF. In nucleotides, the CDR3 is TGTGCCAGCAGGGTCCCCGTAGGGCAGACCACCGGGGAGCTGTTTTTT.

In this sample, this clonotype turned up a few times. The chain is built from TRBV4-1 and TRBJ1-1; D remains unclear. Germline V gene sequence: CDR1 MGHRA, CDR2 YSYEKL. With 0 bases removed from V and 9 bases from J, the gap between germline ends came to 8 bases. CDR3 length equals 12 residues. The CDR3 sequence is CASSQDGRQAFF. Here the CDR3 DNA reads TGCGCCAGCAGCCAAGATGGGAGACAAGCTTTCTTT.

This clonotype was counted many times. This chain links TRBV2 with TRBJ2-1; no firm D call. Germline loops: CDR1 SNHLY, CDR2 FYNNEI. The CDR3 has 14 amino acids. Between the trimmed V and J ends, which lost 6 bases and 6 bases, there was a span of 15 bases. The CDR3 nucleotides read TGTGCCAGCAGGACGGAGCCCGGCGGCAATGAGCAGTTCTTC. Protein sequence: CASRTEPGGNEQFF.

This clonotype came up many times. This CDR3 reads CASSFRFQGTPVADTQYF. CDR3 in DNA: TGCGCCAGCAGCTTTCGGTTTCAAGGGACCCCCGTGGCAGATACGCAGTATTTT. The J gene is TRBJ2-3, the V gene TRBV5-1; D tentatively fits TRBD1 or TRBD2 (5 bases each). With 2 bases removed from V and 4 bases from J, the gap between germline ends came to 23 bases. The CDR3 is made up of 18 amino acids. The germline gives CDR1 SGHRS, CDR2 YFSETQ.

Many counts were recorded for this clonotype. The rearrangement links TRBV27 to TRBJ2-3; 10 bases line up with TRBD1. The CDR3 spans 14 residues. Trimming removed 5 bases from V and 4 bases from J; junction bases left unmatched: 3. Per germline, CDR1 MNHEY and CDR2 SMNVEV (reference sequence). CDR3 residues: CASSAGTGADTQYF. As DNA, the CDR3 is TGTGCCAGCAGTGCCGGGACAGGGGCAGATACGCAGTATTTT.

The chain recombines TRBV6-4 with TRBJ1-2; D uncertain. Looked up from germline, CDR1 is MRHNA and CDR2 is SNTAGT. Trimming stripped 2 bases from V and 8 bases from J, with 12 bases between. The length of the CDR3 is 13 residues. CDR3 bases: TGTGCCAGCAGTGACCCACGGGGTGGAGGCTACACCTTC. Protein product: CASSDPRGGGYTF.

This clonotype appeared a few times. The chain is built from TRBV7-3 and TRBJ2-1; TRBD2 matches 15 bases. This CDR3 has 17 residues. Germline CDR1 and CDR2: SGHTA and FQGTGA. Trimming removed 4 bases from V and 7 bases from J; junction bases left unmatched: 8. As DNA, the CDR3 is TGTGCCAGCAGCTCCGGACTAGCGGGGGGGCCGAGTAATGAGCAGTTCTTC. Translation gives CASSSGLAGGPSNEQFF.

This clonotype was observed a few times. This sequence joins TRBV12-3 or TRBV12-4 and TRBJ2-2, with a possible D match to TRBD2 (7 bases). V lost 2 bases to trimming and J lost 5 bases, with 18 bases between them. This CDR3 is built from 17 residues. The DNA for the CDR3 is TGTGCCAGCAGTTTATCAAGTGGGGGGGCTTGGACCGGGGAGCTGTTTTTT. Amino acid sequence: CASSLSSGGAWTGELFF.

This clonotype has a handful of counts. The CDR3 DNA reads as TGTGCCAGCAGCTCTAGCGGGAAATACGAGCAGTACGTC. Translation gives CASSSSGKYEQYV. The rearrangement joins TRBV7-9 to TRBJ2-7; 9 bases agree with TRBD2. CDR3 size: 13 residues. V shed 4 bases, J shed 4 bases, and the junction held 2 bases outside the gene matches. The germline V gene has CDR1 SEHNR and CDR2 FQNEAQ (reference sequence).

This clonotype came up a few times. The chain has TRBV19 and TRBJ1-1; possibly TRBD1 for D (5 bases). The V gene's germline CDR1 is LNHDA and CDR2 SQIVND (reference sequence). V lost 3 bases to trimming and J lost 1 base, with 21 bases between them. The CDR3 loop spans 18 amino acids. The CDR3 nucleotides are TGTGCCAGTAGTATCACGGCGGGACGCCTTCCCAGGAACACTGAAGCTTTCTTT. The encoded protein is CASSITAGRLPRNTEAFF.

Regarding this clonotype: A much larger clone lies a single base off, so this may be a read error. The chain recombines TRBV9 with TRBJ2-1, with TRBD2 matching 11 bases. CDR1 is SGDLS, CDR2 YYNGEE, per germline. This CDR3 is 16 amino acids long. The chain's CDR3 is CVSSETSGVIYNEQFF. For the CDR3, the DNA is TGTGTCAGCAGCGAGACTAGCGGGGTGATATACAATGAGCAGTTCTTC.

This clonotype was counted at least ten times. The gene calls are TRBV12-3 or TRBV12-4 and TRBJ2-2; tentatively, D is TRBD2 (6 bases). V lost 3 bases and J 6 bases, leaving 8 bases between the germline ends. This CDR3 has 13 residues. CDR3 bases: TGTGCCAGCAGTTTGGGGGGAGCCGGGGAGCTGTTTTTT. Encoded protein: CASSLGGAGELFF.

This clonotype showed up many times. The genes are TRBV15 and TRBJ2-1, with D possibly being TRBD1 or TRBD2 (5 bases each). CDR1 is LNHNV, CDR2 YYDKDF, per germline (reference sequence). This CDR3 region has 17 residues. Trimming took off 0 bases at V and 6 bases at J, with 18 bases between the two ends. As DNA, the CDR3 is TGTGCCACCAGCAGAGATGGGCTCCTCTTTGGGGGCAATGAGCAGTTCTTC. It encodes CATSRDGLLFGGNEQFF.

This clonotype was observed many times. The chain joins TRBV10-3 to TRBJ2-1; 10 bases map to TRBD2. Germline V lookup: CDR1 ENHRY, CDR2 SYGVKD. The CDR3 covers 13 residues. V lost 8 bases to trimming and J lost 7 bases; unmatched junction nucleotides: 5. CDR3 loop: CAIGLAGENEQFF. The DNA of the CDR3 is TGTGCCATCGGGCTAGCGGGGGAAAATGAGCAGTTCTTC.

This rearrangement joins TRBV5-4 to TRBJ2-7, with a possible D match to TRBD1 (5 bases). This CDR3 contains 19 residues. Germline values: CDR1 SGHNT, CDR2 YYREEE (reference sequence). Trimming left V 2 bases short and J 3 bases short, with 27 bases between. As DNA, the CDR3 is TGTGCCAGCAGCTTTGACAGCCCGTTGGTCTTACGATCTCTCTACGAGCAGTACGTC. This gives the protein CASSFDSPLVLRSLYEQYV.

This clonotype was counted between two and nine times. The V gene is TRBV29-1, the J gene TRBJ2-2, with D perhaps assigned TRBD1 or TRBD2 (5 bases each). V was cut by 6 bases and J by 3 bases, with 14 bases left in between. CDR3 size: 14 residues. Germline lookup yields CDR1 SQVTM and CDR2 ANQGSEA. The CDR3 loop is CSVGVGVYTGELFF. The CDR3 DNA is TGCAGCGTGGGAGTAGGGGTATACACCGGGGAGCTGTTTTTT.

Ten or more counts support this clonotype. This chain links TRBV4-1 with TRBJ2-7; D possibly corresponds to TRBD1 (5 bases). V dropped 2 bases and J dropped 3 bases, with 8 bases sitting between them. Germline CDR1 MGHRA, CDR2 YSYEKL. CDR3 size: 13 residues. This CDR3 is CASSQRDSYEQYF. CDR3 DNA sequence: TGCGCCAGCAGCCAAAGAGACAGCTACGAGCAGTACTTC.

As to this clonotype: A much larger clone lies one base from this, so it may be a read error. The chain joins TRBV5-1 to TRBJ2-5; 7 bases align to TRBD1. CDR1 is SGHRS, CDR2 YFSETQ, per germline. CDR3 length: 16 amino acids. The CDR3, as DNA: TGCGTCAGCAGCGTACTTCCGGGGACAGACCAAGAGACCCAGTACTTC. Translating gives CVSSVLPGTDQETQYF.

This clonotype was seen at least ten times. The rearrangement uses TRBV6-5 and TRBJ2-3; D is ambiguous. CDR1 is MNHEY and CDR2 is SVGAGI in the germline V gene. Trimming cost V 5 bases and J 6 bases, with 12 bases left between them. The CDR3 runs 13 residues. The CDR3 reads CASSHIRQDTQYF. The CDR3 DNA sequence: TGTGCCAGCAGTCACATACGGCAGGATACGCAGTATTTT.

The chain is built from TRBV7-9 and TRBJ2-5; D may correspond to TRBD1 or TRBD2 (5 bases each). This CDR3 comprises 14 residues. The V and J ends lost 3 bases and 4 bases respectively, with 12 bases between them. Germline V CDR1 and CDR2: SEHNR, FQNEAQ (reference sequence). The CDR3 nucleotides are TGTGCCAGCAGCTTTAATCGGGACCCAGAGACCCAGTACTTC. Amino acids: CASSFNRDPETQYF.

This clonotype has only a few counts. CDR3 loop: CASSLSHSHEQFF. The DNA for the CDR3 is TGTGCCAGCAGCTTAAGCCATTCCCATGAGCAGTTCTTC. The chain couples TRBV7-7 to TRBJ2-1; D is undetermined. Germline loops: CDR1 SSHAT, CDR2 FNYEAQ (reference sequence). V was trimmed by 2 bases and J by 8 bases, leaving 10 bases between them. The CDR3 sequence is 13 residues long. Full variable domain (outside the CDR3, taken from reference TRBV7-7 and TRBJ2-1): GAGVSQSPRYKVTKRGQDVTLRCDPISSHATLYWYQQALGQGPEFLTYFNYEAQPDKSGLPSDRFSAERPEGSISTLTIQRTEQRDSAMYRCASSLSHSHEQFFGPGTRLTVL.

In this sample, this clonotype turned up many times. CDR3 DNA sequence: TGTGCCATCAGAATAGGACAGGGTGGATCTGAGCAGTTCTTC. It encodes CAIRIGQGGSEQFF. The chain employs TRBV10-3 and TRBJ2-1, with TRBD1 identical over 8 bases. CDR1 ENHRY and CDR2 SYGVKD come from the germline V gene. The CDR3 consists of 14 residues. V was pared by 6 bases and J by 9 bases, with 10 bases of the junction left unmatched.

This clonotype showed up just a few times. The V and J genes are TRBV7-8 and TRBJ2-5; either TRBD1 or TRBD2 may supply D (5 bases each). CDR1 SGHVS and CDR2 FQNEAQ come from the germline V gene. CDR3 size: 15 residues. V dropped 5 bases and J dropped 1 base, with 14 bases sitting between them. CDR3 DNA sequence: TGTGCCAGCAGCCCTGGTTGGGGGTTCCAAGAGACCCAGTACTTC. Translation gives CASSPGWGFQETQYF.

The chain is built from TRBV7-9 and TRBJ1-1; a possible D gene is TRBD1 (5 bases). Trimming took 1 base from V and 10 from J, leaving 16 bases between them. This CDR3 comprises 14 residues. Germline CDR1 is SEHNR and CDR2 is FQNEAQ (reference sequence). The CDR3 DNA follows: TGTGCCAGCAGCTTAGTCCAGGGTGAAGCGGTAGCTTTCTTT. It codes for CASSLVQGEAVAFF. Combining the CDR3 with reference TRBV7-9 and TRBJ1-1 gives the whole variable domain DTGVSQNPRHKITKRGQNVTFRCDPISEHNRLYWYRQTLGQGPEFLTYFQNEAQLEKSRLLSDRFSAERPKGSFSTLEIQRTEQGDSAMYLCASSLVQGEAVAFFGQGTRLTVV.

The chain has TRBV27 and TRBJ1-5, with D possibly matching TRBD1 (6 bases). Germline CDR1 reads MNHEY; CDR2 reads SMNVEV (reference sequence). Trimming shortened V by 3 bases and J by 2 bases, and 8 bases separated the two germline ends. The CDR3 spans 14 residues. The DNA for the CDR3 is TGTGCCAGCAGTTTGTCAGGGGGCAATCAGCCCCAGCATTTT. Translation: CASSLSGGNQPQHF.

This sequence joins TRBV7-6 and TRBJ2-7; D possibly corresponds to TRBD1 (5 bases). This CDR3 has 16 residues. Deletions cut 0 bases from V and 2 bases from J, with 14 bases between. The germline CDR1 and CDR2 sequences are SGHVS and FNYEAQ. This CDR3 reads CASSLAPAGSPYEQYF. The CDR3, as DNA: TGTGCCAGCAGCTTAGCGCCGGCAGGGTCCCCCTACGAGCAGTACTTC.

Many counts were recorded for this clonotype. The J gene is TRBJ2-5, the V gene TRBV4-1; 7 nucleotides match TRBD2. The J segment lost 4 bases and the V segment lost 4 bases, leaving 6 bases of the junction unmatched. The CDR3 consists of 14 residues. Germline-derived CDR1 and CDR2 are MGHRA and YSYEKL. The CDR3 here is CASSPTGGVETQYF. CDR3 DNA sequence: TGCGCCAGCAGCCCCACGGGGGGAGTAGAGACCCAGTACTTC.

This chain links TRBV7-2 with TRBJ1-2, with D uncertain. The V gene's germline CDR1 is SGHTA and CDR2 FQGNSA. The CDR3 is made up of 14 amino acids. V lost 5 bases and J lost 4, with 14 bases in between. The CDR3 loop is CASSPQLNAYGYTF. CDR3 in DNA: TGTGCCAGCAGCCCCCAGCTTAACGCCTATGGCTACACCTTC. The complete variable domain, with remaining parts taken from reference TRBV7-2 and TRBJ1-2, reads GAGVSQSPSNKVTEKGKDVELRCDPISGHTALYWYRQSLGQGLEFLIYFQGNSAPDKSGLPSDRFSAERTGGSVSTLTIQRTQQEDSAVYLCASSPQLNAYGYTFGSGTRLTVV.

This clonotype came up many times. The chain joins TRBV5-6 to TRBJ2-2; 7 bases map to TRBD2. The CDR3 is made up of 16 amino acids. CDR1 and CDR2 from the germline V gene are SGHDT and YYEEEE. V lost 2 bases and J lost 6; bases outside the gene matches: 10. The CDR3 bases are TGTGCCAGCAGCTTTACCCTCGGACTAGACCCCGGGGAGCTGTTTTTT. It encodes CASSFTLGLDPGELFF.

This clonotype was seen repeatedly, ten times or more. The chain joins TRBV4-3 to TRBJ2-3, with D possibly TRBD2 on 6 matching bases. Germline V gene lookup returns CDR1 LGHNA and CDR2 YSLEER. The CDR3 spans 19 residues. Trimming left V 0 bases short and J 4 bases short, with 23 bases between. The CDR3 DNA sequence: TGCGCCAGCAGCCAAGATTTGACTCGGGGCAGGGAGGAGGCAGATACGCAGTATTTT. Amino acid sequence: CASSQDLTRGREEADTQYF.

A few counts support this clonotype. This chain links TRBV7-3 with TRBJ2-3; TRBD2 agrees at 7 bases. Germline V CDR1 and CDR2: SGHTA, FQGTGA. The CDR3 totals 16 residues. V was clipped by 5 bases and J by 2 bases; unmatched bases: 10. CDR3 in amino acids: CASSLGGGGYTDTQYF. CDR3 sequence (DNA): TGTGCCAGCAGCCTTGGTGGCGGGGGATACACAGATACGCAGTATTTT.

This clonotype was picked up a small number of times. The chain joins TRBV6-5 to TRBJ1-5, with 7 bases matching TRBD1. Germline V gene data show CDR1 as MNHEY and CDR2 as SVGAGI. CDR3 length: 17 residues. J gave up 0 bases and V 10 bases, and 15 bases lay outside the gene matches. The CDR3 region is CATSRDRRLYSNQPQHF. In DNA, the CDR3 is TGTGCCACTTCCCGGGACAGAAGACTTTATAGCAATCAGCCCCAGCATTTT.